This T cell receptor (beta chain) was recovered during a study of control samples from healthy donors and cancer patients. With regard to this clone: The junction shows a germline mismatch at one end, possibly a read error.

The CDR3 has 11 residues. CDR1 is LGHDT, CDR2 YNNKEL, per germline (reference sequence). The repertoire was sequenced with immunoSEQ multiplex PCR; TCRdb's copy has only in-frame clones and lacks some. Of around 200,000 clones in the sample, 90% to 95% were seen once. This clonotype was obtained from a man aged 50-60 years in good health. V is TRBV3-1 (or the pseudogene TRBV3-2) and J is TRBJ2-7; D is unresolved. Material for sequencing was blood. The CDR3 nucleotides read TGTGCCAGCAGCCAATCCTCCGAGCAGTACTTC. This sequence encodes CASSQSSEQYF.